The 5 T cell receptor beta chains below were found in one sample sequenced in a study of cytomegalovirus exposure and HLA in healthy donors (dated by TCRdb to about 2017). Preparation of the library involved the immunoSEQ multiplex PCR assay. A mixture of 60 forward primers for TCR Vbeta segments and 13 reverse primers for TCR Jbeta segments was used in the multiplex PCR. TCRdb provides this immuneACCESS table in a form limited to in-frame rearrangements. Some clones are lacking; in checked studies, under half of them reflect an unresolved V gene, and why the rest are absent is not known. The sample records tens of thousands of clones, approximately 70% of which are singletons. The ten largest clones take up 5% to 7.5% of the sample. Sequences were obtained from PBMCs. The receptors derive from a man aged 25 to 40 in good health and CMV-seronegative.

A single count supports this clone. The chain is built from TRBV2 and TRBJ1-5; 7 bases are a match to TRBD1. Germline assignment: CDR1 SNHLY and CDR2 FYNNEI. V trimming: 8 bases; J trimming: 15 bases; junction bases outside the gene matches: 13. The CDR3 spans 12 residues. For the CDR3, the DNA is TGTGCCAGCGAAATCGGACAGGCGGTTCGGCATTTT. As protein: CASEIGQAVRHF.

This clone was detected once. The rearrangement uses TRBV19 and TRBJ2-1; 9 nucleotides agree with TRBD1. Germline loops: CDR1 LNHDA, CDR2 SQIVND (reference sequence). The CDR3 contains 14 residues. V gave up 9 bases and J gave up 6 bases; unmatched junction bases: 9. This CDR3 is CASGQGFIPNEQFF. CDR3 coding DNA: TGTGCCAGCGGACAGGGGTTTATCCCCAATGAGCAGTTCTTC.

CDR3: CAISAQASGELFF. The CDR3 DNA sequence: TGTGCCATCAGTGCTCAGGCCTCCGGGGAGCTGTTTTTT. The rearrangement uses TRBV10-3 and TRBJ2-2; D is unclear. The CDR3 has 13 residues. Trimming took 4 bases from V and 6 from J, leaving 9 bases between them. Germline lookup yields CDR1 ENHRY and CDR2 SYGVKD.

The rearrangement uses TRBV29-1 and TRBJ2-7; weak D call: TRBD2 (5 bases). The V gene's germline CDR1 is SQVTM and CDR2 ANQGSEA. The CDR3 contains 10 residues. The V gene lost 7 bases and the J gene lost 7 bases, with 11 bases spanning the gap. CDR3 sequence reads: CSGHTGEQYF. CDR3 bases: TGCAGCGGGCACACGGGGGAGCAGTACTTC.

Only a few counts were recorded for this clone. V usage is TRBV6-4 and J usage is TRBJ2-3; the D gene is possibly TRBD2 (5 bases). This CDR3 region has 13 residues. V was trimmed by 7 bases and J by 1 base, leaving 9 bases between them. Germline-derived CDR1 and CDR2 are MRHNA and SNTAGT. The CDR3 DNA follows: TGTGCCAGCATTGGACTCGGCACAGATACGCAGTATTTT. Encoded protein: CASIGLGTDTQYF.